Following are 11 T cell receptor beta chains from one sample sequenced in a study of breast tumors, draining lymph nodes, adjacent tissues. A single record per CDR3 protein comes from TCRdb applying MiXCR to the multiplex PCR reads. The table includes approximately 10,000 distinct CDR3 sequences, about 53% detected once. What was sequenced was breast tumor tissue. The receptor set was obtained from a female donor with breast cancer. Some clones in this sample may be carry-over from other donors' samples.

The V and J genes are TRBV7-2 and TRBJ1-3; a possible D gene is TRBD1 (6 bases). V dropped 4 bases and J dropped 1 base, with 14 bases sitting between them. Germline V lookup: CDR1 SGHTA, CDR2 FQGNSA. This CDR3 is built from 16 residues. The CDR3 reads CASSSWGGRSGNTIYF. As DNA, the CDR3 is TGTGCCAGCAGCTCCTGGGGGGGGCGATCTGGAAACACCATATATTTT.

Many counts were recorded for this clonotype. A much larger clone lies a single base off, so this may be a read error. The chain uses TRBV6-5 and TRBJ1-5; no definite D call. With 5 bases removed from V and 0 bases from J, the gap between germline ends came to 8 bases. The germline CDR1 and CDR2 sequences are MNHEY and SVGAGI. The CDR3 has 14 residues. The CDR3: CASSHDNSNQPQHF. The CDR3 DNA sequence: TGTGCCAGCAGTCACGATAATAGCAATCAGCCCCAGCATTTT.

In this sample, this clonotype turned up a few times. This chain connects TRBV7-9 to TRBJ2-1, with D maybe TRBD2 (5 bases). Germline-derived CDR1 and CDR2 are SEHNR and FQNEAQ (reference sequence). This CDR3 has 15 amino acids. The V and J ends lost 3 bases and 6 bases respectively, with 15 bases between them. CDR3 in DNA: TGTGCCAGCAGCTTCAGGCGGTCCGGGGTCAATGAGCAGTTCTTC. Amino acids: CASSFRRSGVNEQFF.

This clonotype was seen more than once but under ten times. The V and J genes are TRBV5-6 and TRBJ2-1; no firm D call. The CDR3 loop spans 12 amino acids. V was pared by 1 base and J by 9 bases, with 8 bases between. The germline V gene has CDR1 SGHDT and CDR2 YYEEEE. The CDR3 is CASSLSLTEQFF. CDR3 coding DNA: TGTGCCAGCAGCTTGTCCCTTACTGAGCAGTTCTTC.

This chain connects TRBV20-1 to TRBJ2-7, with D possibly matching TRBD1 (5 bases). Looked up from germline, CDR1 is DFQATT and CDR2 is SNEGSKA (reference sequence). V lost 4 bases and J 3 bases, leaving 13 bases between the germline ends. This CDR3 has 13 amino acids. CDR3 protein: CSATHRSNYEQYV. The CDR3 coding sequence is TGCAGTGCTACCCACAGGTCGAACTACGAGCAGTACGTC.

CDR3: CAISEGLAGSQNEQFF. The CDR3 DNA is TGTGCCATCAGTGAGGGGCTAGCGGGATCCCAGAATGAGCAGTTCTTC. This rearrangement joins TRBV10-3 to TRBJ2-1; 9 bases fit TRBD2. The CDR3 is 16 residues long. The ends lost 2 bases at V and 7 bases at J; junction bases unmatched: 9. The germline gives CDR1 ENHRY, CDR2 SYGVKD.

This clonotype appeared many times. The chain joins TRBV5-5 to TRBJ2-5; unclear D gene. V was pared by 0 bases and J by 4 bases, with 13 bases between. Germline CDR1 SGHKS, CDR2 YYEKEE (reference sequence). The CDR3 spans 15 residues. The CDR3 here is CASSLGPPPPETQYF. CDR3 sequence (DNA): TGTGCCAGCAGCTTGGGGCCGCCGCCCCCAGAGACCCAGTACTTC.

The chain uses TRBV5-1 and TRBJ1-4, with D maybe TRBD1 (6 bases). The CDR3 contains 14 residues. The V gene's germline CDR1 is SGHRS and CDR2 YFSETQ. V was shortened by 3 bases and J by 11 bases, with 17 bases between the two germline ends. CDR3 in DNA: TGCGCCAGCAGCTCCGGCGACACGGGGGCTAAACTGTTTTTT. As protein: CASSSGDTGAKLFF.

V is TRBV10-3 and J is TRBJ1-2, with D uncertain. With 0 bases removed from V and 0 bases from J, the gap between germline ends came to 5 bases. Per germline, CDR1 ENHRY and CDR2 SYGVKD. This CDR3 contains 14 residues. CDR3 DNA sequence: TGTGCCATCAGTGAGTCCGGGTCTAACTATGGCTACACCTTC. Protein product: CAISESGSNYGYTF.

The chain joins TRBV6-1 to TRBJ2-7; D gene ambiguous. V lost 5 bases to trimming and J lost 0 bases, with 11 bases between them. Germline V lookup: CDR1 MNHNS, CDR2 SASEGT. The CDR3 runs 14 residues. CDR3 in amino acids: CASSLWASSYEQYF. In DNA, the CDR3 is TGTGCCAGCAGTCTGTGGGCGAGCTCCTACGAGCAGTACTTC.

The rearrangement links TRBV15 to TRBJ2-1; a weak D match, TRBD2 (6 bases). The CDR3 has 15 residues. V lost 3 bases and J 2 bases, leaving 11 bases between the germline ends. Germline V gives CDR1 LNHNV, CDR2 YYDKDF (reference sequence). CDR3 sequence: CATSRDSGTYNEQFF. The CDR3 DNA is TGTGCCACCAGCAGGGATAGCGGAACCTACAATGAGCAGTTCTTC.